This T cell receptor (beta chain) derives from a study of control samples from healthy donors and cancer patients. The assay was immunoSEQ multiplex PCR, and TCRdb's table has in-frame clones only and misses some. The sample shows tens of thousands of clones, about 85% of them seen only once. The sequenced sample was PBMCs. This receptor was taken from a man between 60 and 75 years old with head and neck cancer.

The CDR3 region is CASTLAGGSSRKTQYF. Here the CDR3 DNA reads TGTGCCAGCACACTAGCGGGAGGATCGAGTAGAAAGACCCAGTACTTC. This sequence joins TRBV28 and TRBJ2-5; TRBD2 aligns across 12 bases. Germline-derived CDR1 and CDR2 are MDHEN and SYDVKM. This CDR3 spans 16 amino acids. V lost 7 bases and J lost 6; bases outside the gene matches: 12.